A single sample gave rise to the 25 T cell receptor beta chains below, sequenced in a study of control samples from healthy donors and cancer patients. Data came from immunoSEQ multiplex PCR; TCRdb stores just in-frame clones and leaves some out. The repertoire holds about 47,000 clones, with 75% to 90% as singletons. Material for sequencing was blood. The receptors derive from a man between 65 and 79 years old in good health.

The chain joins TRBV7-2 to TRBJ1-2; no firm D call. With 1 base removed from V and 5 bases from J, the gap between germline ends came to 5 bases. This CDR3 is built from 12 residues. The germline CDR1 and CDR2 sequences are SGHTA and FQGNSA. The DNA for the CDR3 is TGTGCCAGCAGCTTAGTCCCGTATGGCTACACCTTC. It yields the protein CASSLVPYGYTF. Combining the CDR3 with reference TRBV7-2 and TRBJ1-2 gives the whole variable domain GAGVSQSPSNKVTEKGKDVELRCDPISGHTALYWYRQSLGQGLEFLIYFQGNSAPDKSGLPSDRFSAERTGGSVSTLTIQRTQQEDSAVYLCASSLVPYGYTFGSGTRLTVV.

CDR3: CASSLERGDGTWELFF. The CDR3 DNA sequence: TGTGCCAGCAGCTTAGAACGGGGAGATGGAACCTGGGAGCTGTTTTTT. The rearrangement uses TRBV11-3 and TRBJ2-2, with D perhaps TRBD2 (5 bases). The V end lost 0 bases, the J end lost 9 bases, and 17 bases lay between the germline ends. This CDR3 spans 16 amino acids. The germline V gene has CDR1 SGHNT and CDR2 YENEEA.

The chain recombines TRBV7-6 with TRBJ1-3; D not certain. V lost 3 bases and J lost 4, with 10 bases in between. The length of the CDR3 is 14 residues. Germline CDR1 SGHVS, CDR2 FNYEAQ. The CDR3 loop is CASSFSGGGNTIYF. The DNA for the CDR3 is TGTGCCAGCAGCTTTTCGGGTGGAGGAAACACCATATATTTT.

The chain recombines TRBV5-1 with TRBJ1-1; unclear D gene. The ends were cut back, 0 bases at V and 8 bases at J, with 11 bases in the middle. The CDR3 is 13 residues long. Germline V gives CDR1 SGHRS, CDR2 YFSETQ. Here the CDR3 DNA reads TGCGCCAGCAGCTTGGAGGCGGTTGCGGAAGCTTTCTTT. Translated: CASSLEAVAEAFF. Looking up the rest from reference TRBV5-1 and TRBJ1-1 gives the full variable domain: KAGVTQTPRYLIKTRGQQVTLSCSPISGHRSVSWYQQTPGQGLQFLFEYFSETQRNKGNFPGRFSGRQFSNSRSEMNVSTLELGDSALYLCASSLEAVAEAFFGQGTRLTVV.

This rearrangement joins TRBV6-6 to TRBJ1-1; 8 bases fit TRBD1. The trim removed 8 bases at V and 0 bases at J, leaving 5 bases unmatched. The V gene's germline CDR1 is MNHNY and CDR2 SVGAGI (reference sequence). The CDR3 has 14 residues. CDR3 coding DNA: TGTGCCAGCTCCTGGACAGGGATGAACACTGAAGCTTTCTTT. Translation: CASSWTGMNTEAFF.

This clone came up once. The V call is TRBV6-1, the J call TRBJ1-2; 8 positions agree with TRBD1. The CDR3 runs to 15 residues. Unmatched junction bases numbered 5, after V lost 1 base and J lost 4 bases. Germline V gene lookup returns CDR1 MNHNS and CDR2 SASEGT. The CDR3 DNA reads TGTGCCAGCAGTGAAGGGGGGACAGGCCCCTATGGCTACACCTTC. It codes for CASSEGGTGPYGYTF.

This chain uses TRBV19 with TRBJ2-5; the match to TRBD1 covers 11 bases. The CDR3 is 13 residues long. Germline lookup yields CDR1 LNHDA and CDR2 SQIVND (reference sequence). The junction had 4 bases not matched to a gene; V was cut back by 9 bases and J by 4 bases. This chain's CDR3 is CASSDRGLETQYF. DNA of the CDR3: TGTGCCAGCTCGGACAGGGGGCTAGAGACCCAGTACTTC.

The genes are TRBV2 and TRBJ2-7, with D perhaps TRBD1 (6 bases). Trimming left V 6 bases short and J 0 bases short, with 12 bases between. There are 14 residues in the CDR3. Germline V lookup: CDR1 SNHLY, CDR2 FYNNEI. CDR3 in DNA: TGTGCCAGCAGGGGGGACATGAGCTCCTACGAGCAGTACTTC. Protein sequence: CASRGDMSSYEQYF.

In its sample, this clone was seen a few times. This chain uses TRBV6-1 with TRBJ1-2; the D gene is possibly TRBD1 (6 bases). Germline values: CDR1 MNHNS, CDR2 SASEGT. This CDR3 has 15 residues. V was shortened by 2 bases and J by 2 bases, with 12 bases between the two germline ends. The CDR3 DNA is TGTGCCAGCAGTGAAAGGACAGATTTGAACTATGGCTACACCTTC. It is translated as CASSERTDLNYGYTF.

The chain joins TRBV9 to TRBJ2-1; 10 bases line up with TRBD2. The junction had 12 bases not matched to a gene; V was cut back by 4 bases and J by 8 bases. Germline lookup yields CDR1 SGDLS and CDR2 YYNGEE. The CDR3 runs 16 residues. CDR3 region: CASSLRIAGGMDEQFF. CDR3 coding DNA: TGTGCCAGCAGCCTACGGATAGCGGGAGGTATGGATGAGCAGTTCTTC. The complete variable domain, with remaining parts taken from reference TRBV9 and TRBJ2-1, reads DSGVTQTPKHLITATGQRVTLRCSPRSGDLSVYWYQQSLDQGLQFLIQYYNGEERAKGNILERFSAQQFPDLHSELNLSSLELGDSALYFCASSLRIAGGMDEQFFGPGTRLTVL.

This chain connects TRBV11-2 to TRBJ2-3; 7 nucleotides agree with TRBD2. The junction had 8 bases not matched to a gene; V was cut back by 5 bases and J by 0 bases. The germline V gene encodes CDR1 SGHAT and CDR2 FQNNGV. This CDR3 has 16 residues. CDR3 sequence (DNA): TGTGCCAGCAGCCCCCGGCGGGGGTCTAGCACAGATACGCAGTATTTT. Translating it yields CASSPRRGSSTDTQYF.

The CDR3 loop is CASSQGGQGGSGANVLTF. CDR3 bases: TGTGCCAGCAGCCAAGGGGGACAGGGGGGCTCTGGGGCCAACGTCCTGACTTTC. The chain employs TRBV4-2 and TRBJ2-6; 11 bases line up with TRBD1. Trimming took 1 base from V and 0 from J; bases not matched to a gene: 2. Germline-derived CDR1 and CDR2 are LGHNA and YNFKEQ. The CDR3 has 18 amino acids.

The table lists this clone with a few counts. The chain employs TRBV2 and TRBJ1-2; D not resolved. The CDR3 totals 11 residues. CDR1 is SNHLY, CDR2 FYNNEI, per germline. The V end lost 8 bases, the J end lost 3 bases, and 7 bases lay between the germline ends. The CDR3 protein is CASGIDYGYTF. The CDR3 coding sequence is TGTGCCAGCGGGATCGACTATGGCTACACCTTC.

Worth noting for this clone: Other DNA sequences in this specimen translate into the identical CDR3. This sequence joins TRBV7-2 and TRBJ1-2; a weak D match, TRBD1 (5 bases). CDR1 SGHTA and CDR2 FQGNSA come from the germline V gene. The CDR3 is made up of 13 amino acids. V lost 3 bases, J lost 5 bases, and 10 bases lay in between. Here the CDR3 reads CASSFFQGYGYTF. In nucleotides, the CDR3 is TGTGCCAGCAGCTTTTTTCAGGGTTATGGCTACACCTTC.

This chain links TRBV3-1 (or the pseudogene TRBV3-2) with TRBJ1-4, with 7 nucleotides matching TRBD1. V lost 2 bases to trimming and J lost 4 bases; unmatched junction nucleotides: 4. Per germline, CDR1 LGHDT and CDR2 YNNKEL (reference sequence). The CDR3 covers 15 residues. The chain's CDR3 is CASSQIGTDNEKLFF. In DNA form, the CDR3 reads TGTGCCAGCAGCCAAATAGGGACAGATAATGAAAAACTGTTTTTT.

This chain joins TRBV6-5 and TRBJ1-1; the D is unclear. Trimming stripped 8 bases from V and 0 bases from J, with 10 bases between. This CDR3 spans 13 amino acids. The germline gives CDR1 MNHEY, CDR2 SVGAGI. The CDR3 here is CASGSGLNTEAFF. The DNA of the CDR3 is TGTGCCAGCGGCTCGGGCTTGAACACTGAAGCTTTCTTT.

The rearrangement uses TRBV7-9 and TRBJ2-1; D may be TRBD2 (5 bases). This CDR3 contains 16 residues. Trimming left V 1 base short and J 2 bases short, with 12 bases between. The germline V gene has CDR1 SEHNR and CDR2 FQNEAQ (reference sequence). CDR3 nucleotide sequence: TGTGCCAGCAGCTTAGAGATAATTAGCGCCTACAATGAGCAGTTCTTC. This sequence encodes CASSLEIISAYNEQFF.

This clone was seen once. This chain links TRBV5-1 with TRBJ2-3; D is undetermined. The CDR3 sequence is 17 residues long. Trimming took off 4 bases at V and 3 bases at J, with 21 bases between the two ends. CDR1 SGHRS and CDR2 YFSETQ come from the germline V gene. Written as DNA, the CDR3 is TGCGCCAGCAGCCCCTTACCGTTGGGGATACGTACAGATACGCAGTATTTT. Protein sequence: CASSPLPLGIRTDTQYF.

The rearrangement joins TRBV7-9 to TRBJ2-3; 12 nucleotides match TRBD2. Unmatched junction bases numbered 7, after V lost 1 base and J lost 2 bases. Germline assignment: CDR1 SEHNR and CDR2 FQNEAQ (reference sequence). The CDR3 is 18 residues long. CDR3 DNA: TGTGCCAGCAGCTTAGGGCGGACTAGCGGGGCGGACACAGATACGCAGTATTTT. Residues: CASSLGRTSGADTDTQYF.

The gene calls are TRBV5-1 and TRBJ2-5; 8 bases match TRBD2. This CDR3 has 15 amino acids. CDR1 is SGHRS, CDR2 YFSETQ, per germline. The trim removed 4 bases at V and 4 bases at J, leaving 9 bases unmatched. Here the CDR3 DNA reads TGCGCCAGCAGCAGGATTAGCGGGAATGGAGAGACCCAGTACTTC. As protein: CASSRISGNGETQYF.

The chain has TRBV7-9 and TRBJ2-1; D call uncertain. The CDR3 is 14 amino acids. Germline V gene sequence: CDR1 SEHNR, CDR2 FQNEAQ (reference sequence). V was clipped by 0 bases and J by 0 bases, with 3 bases between them. CDR3 nucleotides: TGTGCCAGCAGCTTAGCCGCCTCCTACAATGAGCAGTTCTTC. Amino acids: CASSLAASYNEQFF.

V is TRBV4-2 and J is TRBJ1-2; 11 bases are shared with TRBD1. This CDR3 region has 16 residues. In germline, CDR1 is LGHNA, CDR2 YNFKEQ. The V segment lost 2 bases and the J segment 4 bases; nucleotides outside the gene matches: 6. CDR3 bases: TGTGCCAGCAGCCAATCAATGGGACAGGGGGGCTATGGCTACACCTTC. As protein: CASSQSMGQGGYGYTF.

The chain combines TRBV19 with TRBJ2-7, with TRBD1 matching 7 bases. J was trimmed by 5 bases and V by 3 bases; bases with no gene match: 7. CDR3 length: 14 residues. Germline V gives CDR1 LNHDA, CDR2 SQIVND (reference sequence). CDR3 nucleotides: TGTGCCAGTAGTATGATCGGGACAGAACACGAGCAGTACTTC. It translates to CASSMIGTEHEQYF.

The chain employs TRBV12-2 and TRBJ1-3; the table gives TRBD1 as D, unverified against the DNA. TRBV12-2 is recorded as a pseudogene. The length of the CDR3 is 16 residues. The CDR3 DNA reads as TGTGCAAGTCGCTTAATTTTTCTCGGCAGGGGAAACACCATATATTTT. It translates to CASRLIFLGRGNTIYF.

The rearrangement links TRBV24-1 to TRBJ2-1, with TRBD2 matching over 8 bases. Losses at the gene ends were 11 bases for V and 5 bases for J; bases not matched to a gene: 7. CDR1 KGHDR and CDR2 SFDVKD come from the germline V gene. The CDR3 has 13 amino acids. CDR3 DNA sequence: TGTGCCATTGTAAGCGGGAGAAACAATGAGCAGTTCTTC. It specifies CAIVSGRNNEQFF.